This T cell receptor beta chain emerged from a study of CD8+CD57+ T cells in acquired aplastic anemia. As for the study in general: Sorted cells (CD4+ and CD8+) yielded DNA amounts that averaged about 3.1 ug. Findings of the study overall: Patients showed no significant difference from controls in CD8+ Simpson's diversity. Fewer than 30 shared CD8+ CDR3s appeared highly expressed within patients' immunodominant clones.

Ten or more counts support this clonotype. Its antigen remains unidentified. Patients who underwent sequencing had shown CD8+CD57+ cell expansion by flow cytometry. Germline V gene lookup returns CDR1 SGDLS and CDR2 YYNGEE. CDR3 length: 13 residues. The trim removed 7 bases at V and 4 bases at J, leaving 4 bases unmatched. TCR beta VDJ combinations and CDR3 sequences were profiled from genomic DNA. Each CDR3 protein gets one entry after TCRdb re-called the reads with MiXCR. The sample comprises about 150,000 distinct CDR3 sequences, approximately 51% of which are singletons, and 3.2% rests with the top ten.

Sequenced sample: sorted CD4+, CD8+, or CD8+CD57+ T cells (not recorded which) from PBMCs. The origin of this receptor is a human donor with aplastic anemia. The rearrangement joins TRBV9 to TRBJ2-1; 8 nucleotides line up with TRBD2. Here the CDR3 reads CASASGPYNEQFF. The CDR3 DNA reads TGTGCCAGCGCTAGCGGGCCATACAATGAGCAGTTCTTC.